Presented here are 24 T cell receptor beta chains from one specimen sequenced in a study of cytomegalovirus exposure and HLA in healthy donors. The PCR made use of 60 Vbeta and 13 Jbeta primers. Some clones are missing from TCRdb's copy, which holds only in-frame ones; the method was immunoSEQ multiplex PCR. Here the sample table reports roughly 78,000 clones. Sequenced sample: PBMCs. The receptors come from a boy aged 10-17 years in good health and CMV-seronegative.

This chain joins TRBV6-1 and TRBJ1-5; D is undetermined. CDR3 length: 16 residues. Germline V gene sequence: CDR1 MNHNS, CDR2 SASEGT. The V and J ends lost 2 bases and 2 bases respectively, with 13 bases between them. This CDR3 is CASSERIYSGNQPQHF. CDR3 nucleotide sequence: TGTGCCAGCAGTGAACGTATATACAGTGGCAATCAGCCCCAGCATTTT.

The chain recombines TRBV5-4 with TRBJ2-7, with 9 bases aligning to TRBD1. This CDR3 contains 15 residues. The J segment lost 1 base and the V segment lost 4 bases, leaving 6 bases of the junction unmatched. In germline, CDR1 is SGHNT, CDR2 YYREEE (reference sequence). This CDR3 is CASSRGQGSSYEQYF. DNA for the CDR3: TGTGCCAGCAGCCGGGGACAGGGTAGTTCCTACGAGCAGTACTTC. Looking up the rest from reference TRBV5-4 and TRBJ2-7 gives the full variable domain: ETGVTQSPTHLIKTRGQQVTLRCSSQSGHNTVSWYQQALGQGPQFIFQYYREEENGRGNFPPRFSGLQFPNYSSELNVNALELDDSALYLCASSRGQGSSYEQYFGPGTRLTVT.

V usage is TRBV4-1 and J usage is TRBJ2-7; 12 nucleotides match TRBD2. V shed 2 bases and J 3 bases; nucleotides not matched to a gene: 5. This CDR3 comprises 16 residues. Germline V gene sequence: CDR1 MGHRA, CDR2 YSYEKL. CDR3 coding DNA: TGCGCCAGCAGCCAAAATCCGGGACTAGCGGGCTACGAGCAGTACTTC. As protein: CASSQNPGLAGYEQYF.

The V and J genes are TRBV29-1 and TRBJ2-5, with TRBD1 as a possible D gene (6 bases). The germline CDR1 and CDR2 sequences are SQVTM and ANQGSEA. The CDR3 loop spans 13 amino acids. Trimming cost V 4 bases and J 0 bases, with 9 bases left between them. The CDR3 sequence: CSVAGENQETQYF. The CDR3, as DNA: TGCAGCGTTGCAGGGGAAAACCAAGAGACCCAGTACTTC.

The J gene is TRBJ2-5, the V gene TRBV10-3, with D unclear. The germline CDR1 and CDR2 sequences are ENHRY and SYGVKD. CDR3 length: 9 amino acids. The V gene lost 8 bases and the J gene lost 5 bases, with 3 bases spanning the gap. The CDR3 loop reads CAIQETQYF. In DNA form, the CDR3 reads TGTGCCATCCAGGAGACCCAGTACTTC.

This chain connects TRBV6-5 to TRBJ1-6; D is undetermined. The V end lost 2 bases, the J end lost 7 bases, and 9 bases lay between the germline ends. The CDR3 covers 14 residues. Germline CDR1 is MNHEY and CDR2 is SVGAGI. Written as DNA, the CDR3 is TGTGCCAGCAGTTACCTATCGAGGAATTCACCCCTCCACTTT. Its translation is CASSYLSRNSPLHF.

V usage is TRBV19 and J usage is TRBJ2-5; D might be TRBD1 (5 bases). The V gene lost 6 bases and the J gene lost 0 bases, with 11 bases spanning the gap. The V gene's germline CDR1 is LNHDA and CDR2 SQIVND (reference sequence). The CDR3 is 14 residues long. In nucleotides, the CDR3 is TGTGCCAGTAGGAGAACAGGATACCAAGAGACCCAGTACTTC. Its protein is CASRRTGYQETQYF.

The chain is built from TRBV15 and TRBJ1-1; D call uncertain. V lost 0 bases and J lost 8, with 7 bases in between. Germline V gene lookup returns CDR1 LNHNV and CDR2 YYDKDF (reference sequence). The CDR3 is made up of 12 amino acids. DNA of the CDR3: TGTGCCACCAGCAGAGAGGGCCGCGAAGCTTTCTTT. Encoded protein: CATSREGREAFF. The full variable domain, with the rest looked up from reference TRBV15 and TRBJ1-1, is DAMVIQNPRYQVTQFGKPVTLSCSQTLNHNVMYWYQQKSSQAPKLLFHYYDKDFNNEADTPDNFQSRRPNTSFCFLDIRSPGLGDTAMYLCATSREGREAFFGQGTRLTVV.

V gene TRBV5-8 combines with J gene TRBJ2-1, with D tentatively TRBD1 (6 bases). Between the trimmed V and J ends, which lost 3 bases and 3 bases, there was a span of 10 bases. Germline CDR1 and CDR2: SGHTS and YDEGEE. The CDR3 extends over 14 amino acids. The CDR3 DNA follows: TGTGCCAGCAGCTCTGGCAGGGGCTACAATGAGCAGTTCTTC. Translated: CASSSGRGYNEQFF.

This chain joins TRBV6-5 and TRBJ2-1; TRBD2 matches 14 bases. Germline V lookup: CDR1 MNHEY, CDR2 SVGAGI. CDR3 size: 14 residues. The J segment lost 8 bases and the V segment lost 5 bases, leaving 2 bases of the junction unmatched. CDR3 region: CASSLTSGRDEQFF. The CDR3 DNA is TGTGCCAGCAGTCTGACTAGCGGGAGGGATGAGCAGTTCTTC.

This chain links TRBV6-5 with TRBJ2-7; a weak D match, TRBD2 (5 bases). From germline, CDR1 is MNHEY and CDR2 SVGAGI. The length of the CDR3 is 15 residues. The V and J ends lost 2 bases and 2 bases respectively, with 13 bases between them. Here the CDR3 reads CASSYSRREAYEQYF. CDR3 nucleotide sequence: TGTGCCAGCAGTTACAGCAGACGGGAAGCCTACGAGCAGTACTTC.

The rearrangement joins TRBV6-1 to TRBJ2-1; weak D call: TRBD2 (7 bases). V shed 1 base and J shed 5 bases, with 15 bases lying between them. The CDR3 is 16 amino acids. Per the germline V gene, CDR1 is MNHNS and CDR2 is SASEGT. The CDR3 loop is CASSEEGRGADNEQFF. CDR3 nucleotide sequence: TGTGCCAGCAGTGAAGAGGGACGGGGGGCCGACAATGAGCAGTTCTTC.

The chain couples TRBV5-6 to TRBJ2-5, with a tentative D call TRBD2 (6 bases). Trimming took off 1 base at V and 8 bases at J, with 9 bases between the two ends. CDR1 and CDR2 from the germline V gene are SGHDT and YYEEEE. The CDR3 totals 12 residues. This chain's CDR3 is CASSLLGGTQYF. The CDR3 DNA follows: TGTGCCAGCAGCTTGTTGGGGGGTACCCAGTACTTC.

This chain links TRBV6-1 with TRBJ1-6; possibly TRBD1 for D (6 bases). Trimming stripped 0 bases from V and 9 bases from J, with 15 bases between. The CDR3 spans 16 residues. Germline V lookup: CDR1 MNHNS, CDR2 SASEGT. Here the CDR3 DNA reads TGTGCCAGCAGTGAAGCGTCTACAGGGTTTTTTTCACCCCTCCACTTT. Translation gives CASSEASTGFFSPLHF.

This chain links TRBV6-8 with TRBJ1-5; TRBD1 matches 12 bases. The V gene end was trimmed by 3 bases and the J gene end by 3 bases; junction bases not matched to a gene: 6. The germline V gene encodes CDR1 MNHGY and CDR2 SAAAGT. This CDR3 has 17 residues. The CDR3 loop is CASSYPGTGGLNQPQHF. In DNA, the CDR3 is TGTGCCAGCAGTTATCCCGGGACAGGGGGCCTCAATCAGCCCCAGCATTTT.

The J gene is TRBJ2-7, the V gene TRBV5-8; 9 bases are a match to TRBD1. The CDR3 extends over 15 amino acids. Germline CDR1 reads SGHTS; CDR2 reads YDEGEE. The junction had 4 bases not matched to a gene; V was cut back by 3 bases and J by 0 bases. In nucleotides, the CDR3 is TGTGCCAGCAGCTCCCGGGACAGGGCCTCCTACGAGCAGTACTTC. Protein: CASSSRDRASYEQYF.

The chain has TRBV30 and TRBJ2-1; possibly TRBD2 for D (6 bases). The CDR3 runs 15 residues. Germline V gives CDR1 GTSNPN, CDR2 SVGIG (reference sequence). Trimming took 0 bases from V and 4 from J, leaving 13 bases between them. For the CDR3, the DNA is TGTGCCTGGAGTGTAACACTAGCCGCTTACAATGAGCAGTTCTTC. It yields the protein CAWSVTLAAYNEQFF.

The chain has TRBV7-2 and TRBJ1-5; no firm D call. The ends were cut back, 3 bases at V and 0 bases at J, with 9 bases in the middle. CDR3 length: 15 residues. The germline gives CDR1 SGHTA, CDR2 FQGNSA. The chain's CDR3 is CASSLVAYSNQPQHF. The CDR3 DNA follows: TGTGCCAGCAGCTTGGTGGCTTATAGCAATCAGCCCCAGCATTTT.

The CDR3 coding sequence is TGTGCCAGTAGTTACGCGCACACTGAAGCTTTCTTT. This codes for CASSYAHTEAFF. The chain links TRBV19 to TRBJ1-1; D remains ambiguous. This CDR3 comprises 12 residues. V lost 5 bases and J lost 3, with 7 bases in between. Germline V gene data show CDR1 as LNHDA and CDR2 as SQIVND (reference sequence).

The chain links TRBV5-4 to TRBJ2-7; 8 nucleotides align to TRBD2. The germline CDR1 and CDR2 sequences are SGHNT and YYREEE (reference sequence). Trimming at V came to 4 bases and at J to 3 bases, leaving 6 bases not matched to a gene. CDR3 length equals 14 residues. The DNA of the CDR3 is TGTGCCAGCAGCCTCGGGGGGGCCGTCTACGAGCAGTACTTC. Translation gives CASSLGGAVYEQYF. The variable domain in full, with the rest retrieved from reference TRBV5-4 and TRBJ2-7, is ETGVTQSPTHLIKTRGQQVTLRCSSQSGHNTVSWYQQALGQGPQFIFQYYREEENGRGNFPPRFSGLQFPNYSSELNVNALELDDSALYLCASSLGGAVYEQYFGPGTRLTVT.

V and J are TRBV5-6 and TRBJ1-4; D is uncertain. V lost 1 base to trimming and J lost 2 bases, with 12 bases between them. This CDR3 comprises 16 residues. Germline loops: CDR1 SGHDT, CDR2 YYEEEE. This CDR3 is CASSLLFDGTNEKLFF. In DNA form, the CDR3 reads TGTGCCAGCAGCTTGTTGTTTGACGGGACTAATGAAAAACTGTTTTTT. Complete variable domain (other parts from reference TRBV5-6 and TRBJ1-4): DAGVTQSPTHLIKTRGQQVTLRCSPKSGHDTVSWYQQALGQGPQFIFQYYEEEERQRGNFPDRFSGHQFPNYSSELNVNALLLGDSALYLCASSLLFDGTNEKLFFGSGTQLSVL.

V is TRBV30 and J is TRBJ1-2, with D possibly being TRBD1 (6 bases). The germline gives CDR1 GTSNPN, CDR2 SVGIG (reference sequence). Trimming removed 2 bases at V and 10 bases at J, with 14 bases between. The CDR3 consists of 12 residues. As DNA, the CDR3 is TGTGCCTGGAGTATAGGGGGTCGGCTCTACACCTTC. This gives the protein CAWSIGGRLYTF.

The J gene is TRBJ2-1, the V gene TRBV30; TRBD2 might be the D (5 bases). There are 13 residues in the CDR3. The V and J ends lost 0 bases and 9 bases respectively, with 12 bases between them. In germline, CDR1 is GTSNPN, CDR2 SVGIG (reference sequence). The CDR3, as DNA: TGTGCCTGGAGTGTATTAACTAGAGGTGAGCAGTTCTTC. Amino acids: CAWSVLTRGEQFF. The full variable domain, completed using reference TRBV30 and TRBJ2-1, is SQTIHQWPATLVQPVGSPLSLECTVEGTSNPNLYWYRQAAGRGLQLLFYSVGIGQISSEVPQNLSASRPQDRQFILSSKKLLLSDSGFYLCAWSVLTRGEQFFGPGTRLTVL.

The V and J genes are TRBV15 and TRBJ2-7; D gene uncertain. With 2 bases removed from V and 0 bases from J, the gap between germline ends came to 11 bases. Per the germline V gene, CDR1 is LNHNV and CDR2 is YYDKDF (reference sequence). The CDR3 spans 15 residues. The CDR3 sequence is CATSRPTFSSYEQYF. The CDR3 DNA follows: TGTGCCACCAGCAGACCGACTTTCAGCTCCTACGAGCAGTACTTC.